This T cell receptor beta chain emerged from a study of spatial heterogeneity in lung cancer. On the study more broadly: TCR transcript abundance in tumor regions was strongly correlated with the T cell module score obtained from matched bulk RNA-seq. Averaged across combinations, each unique TCR and UMI pairing appeared more than ten times in raw reads, which were uncorrected.

This CDR3 has 13 amino acids. Trimming stripped 3 bases from V and 5 bases from J, with 11 bases between. Germline lookup yields CDR1 KGHSH and CDR2 LQKENI. A distinct unique molecular identifier was carried by each TCR cDNA molecule. TCRdb redid the calling of the 5' RACE reads with MiXCR, one entry per CDR3 protein. Among about 6,000 distinct CDR3 sequences listed, approximately 8.5% were seen once. The study, taken as a whole, reports: Tumor mutation count correlated with how many alpha and beta TCRs expanded intratumorally.

Documented time point: sample taken at primary tumor resection. The authors sequenced whole RNA from tumor, nontumor lung or frozen PBMC without sorting. This clonotype was seen a few times. What it binds is unknown. Material: lung tumor tissue, obtained at surgery. This clonotype was sampled from a female donor with early-stage non-small cell lung cancer. This chain connects TRBV18 to TRBJ2-7; D not resolved. CDR3 sequence: CASSPTSDHEQYF. DNA of the CDR3: TGTGCCAGCTCACCCACCAGCGACCACGAGCAGTACTTC.